This T cell receptor (beta chain) stems from a study of cytomegalovirus exposure and HLA in healthy donors. Across the study: Ancestry clustering placed around four fifths of around 400 genotyped donors in the Caucasian-associated cluster. The study, taken as a whole, reports: The only immune exposure information that was available was CMV serostatus. CMV antigen specificity was confirmed in vitro for three CMV-associated chains. When a later analysis compared HLA-associated TCR beta chains with equally common others, the HLA-associated chains turned out to be more clonally expanded and to have lower generation probabilities.

A multiplex PCR was run with 60 Vbeta primers and 13 Jbeta primers. Data came from immunoSEQ multiplex PCR; TCRdb stores just in-frame clones and leaves some out. Here the sample spans around 67,000 clones, around 70% being singletons. Turning to this clone: Its target is not known.

Sequencing used PBMCs. This TCR came from a woman in her thirties in good health and CMV-seropositive.

The CDR3 region is CASSWGGDEKLFF. The CDR3 DNA reads as TGTGCCAGCAGTTGGGGGGGAGATGAAAAACTGTTTTTT. The chain is built from TRBV25-1 and TRBJ1-4, with D perhaps TRBD1 (5 bases). The germline V gene has CDR1 MGHDK and CDR2 SYGVNS. The CDR3 has 13 amino acids. Trimming removed 5 bases at V and 6 bases at J, with 10 bases between.